Listed below are T cell receptor beta chains from one sample, sequenced in a study of T cell changes during pregnancy in multiple sclerosis. Assay: immunoSEQ multiplex PCR; the TCRdb copy retains only in-frame clones and omits some. Of under 50,000 clones in the sample, 85% to 95% were seen once. The sequencing used CD8+ T cells from peripheral blood mononuclear cells, collected in the third trimester of pregnancy. The receptors derive from a female donor with multiple sclerosis, enrolled in a pregnancy study. Each CDR3 is given with its conserved first and last residue. The order of the fields is V gene, clone size, J gene, D gene, CDR3 DNA, CDR3 protein. The D gene is left open where the match is weak. Rows may omit the clone size; those that give it use once, few, many or a size class.

v_gene: TRBV9; abundance: once; j_gene: TRBJ2-7; d_gene: -; CDR3nt: TGTGCCAGCAGCGTAGGGGGAGGGGGTGACGAGCAGTACTTC; CDR3aa: CASSVGGGGDEQYF
v_gene: TRBV6-1; abundance: -; j_gene: TRBJ2-1; d_gene: TRBD1; CDR3nt: TGTGCCAGCAGTGGGGACAGGGTACTCTACAACAATGAGCAGTTCTTC; CDR3aa: CASSGDRVLYNNEQFF
v_gene: TRBV29-1; abundance: -; j_gene: TRBJ1-1; d_gene: -; CDR3nt: TGCAGCGTTACTGACACTGAAGCTTTCTTT; CDR3aa: CSVTDTEAFF
v_gene: TRBV10-3; abundance: few; j_gene: TRBJ1-1; d_gene: -; CDR3nt: TGTGCCATCAGACCGGCTACTCAGGGGAAAATGAACACTGAAGCTTTCTTT; CDR3aa: CAIRPATQGKMNTEAFF
v_gene: TRBV27; abundance: -; j_gene: TRBJ2-3; d_gene: -; CDR3nt: TGTGCCAGCAGTTTATTAGGAGGGCTACTAACAGATACGCAGTATTTT; CDR3aa: CASSLLGGLLTDTQYF
v_gene: TRBV7-9; abundance: -; j_gene: TRBJ1-1; d_gene: -; CDR3nt: TGTGCCAGCAGCTTAACGGGGTCGCCGAACACTGAAGCTTTCTTT; CDR3aa: CASSLTGSPNTEAFF
v_gene: TRBV15; abundance: -; j_gene: TRBJ2-3; d_gene: TRBD2; CDR3nt: TGTGCCACCAGCAGAGATAGCGGGGGGGCAGATACGCAGTATTTT; CDR3aa: CATSRDSGGADTQYF
v_gene: TRBV6-1; abundance: -; j_gene: TRBJ2-3; d_gene: TRBD1; CDR3nt: TGTGCCAGCAGTCCTCCTGACAGGGCAGATACGCAGTATTTT; CDR3aa: CASSPPDRADTQYF
v_gene: TRBV2; abundance: -; j_gene: TRBJ1-5; d_gene: TRBD1; CDR3nt: TGTGCCAGCAGTGCAGGGGGCGCGGTTCAGCCCCAGCATTTT; CDR3aa: CASSAGGAVQPQHF
v_gene: TRBV11-3; abundance: -; j_gene: TRBJ1-2; d_gene: TRBD1; CDR3nt: TGTGCCAGCAGCCCTAGACCCCGACAGGGATCTCGGGGCTACACCTTC; CDR3aa: CASSPRPRQGSRGYTF
v_gene: TRBV29-1; abundance: once; j_gene: TRBJ2-7; d_gene: -; CDR3nt: TGCAGCGTCTACCCGGGTTCGGGGTACGAGCAGTACTTC; CDR3aa: CSVYPGSGYEQYF
v_gene: TRBV27; abundance: -; j_gene: TRBJ2-7; d_gene: TRBD1; CDR3nt: TGTGCCAGCAGTCCGGGACAGGGGGGCTACGAGCAGTACTTC; CDR3aa: CASSPGQGGYEQYF
v_gene: TRBV7-8; abundance: -; j_gene: TRBJ2-3; d_gene: TRBD2; CDR3nt: TGTGCCAGCAGCCTAACCCCCCCCTACGGGGGGAGCACAGATACGCAGTATTTT; CDR3aa: CASSLTPPYGGSTDTQYF
v_gene: TRBV11-2; abundance: -; j_gene: TRBJ2-7; d_gene: TRBD2; CDR3nt: TGTGCCAGCAGCTTTTCGAGTACTAGCGGTTACGAGCAGTACTTC; CDR3aa: CASSFSSTSGYEQYF
v_gene: TRBV7-3; abundance: -; j_gene: TRBJ1-1; d_gene: -; CDR3nt: TGTGCCAGCAGCTCAGCGGGTTCCACCGCTGAAGCTTTCTTT; CDR3aa: CASSSAGSTAEAFF
v_gene: TRBV5-5; abundance: -; j_gene: TRBJ1-4; d_gene: -; CDR3nt: TGTGCCAGCAGCTCCGAAATAGCGGGAAAACTGTTTTTT; CDR3aa: CASSSEIAGKLFF
v_gene: TRBV7-2; abundance: -; j_gene: TRBJ2-1; d_gene: -; CDR3nt: TGTGCCAGCAGCAAGGCGGATGAGCAGTTCTTC; CDR3aa: CASSKADEQFF
v_gene: TRBV29-1; abundance: -; j_gene: TRBJ2-3; d_gene: TRBD2; CDR3nt: TGCAGCGTCCCTAGCGGGGGGAGCACAGATACGCAGTATTTT; CDR3aa: CSVPSGGSTDTQYF
v_gene: TRBV7-2; abundance: -; j_gene: TRBJ2-1; d_gene: -; CDR3nt: TGTGCCAGCCTTCTTGGGGGGGGGCCAAGGGAGCAGTTCTTC; CDR3aa: CASLLGGGPREQFF
v_gene: TRBV5-1; abundance: once; j_gene: TRBJ2-7; d_gene: TRBD1; CDR3nt: TGCGCCAGCAGCCAAGACAGGGGACATCTCGAGCAGTACTTC; CDR3aa: CASSQDRGHLEQYF
v_gene: TRBV14; abundance: once; j_gene: TRBJ2-7; d_gene: TRBD1; CDR3nt: TGTGCCAGCGCCGGGACAGGGGTAGACGAGCAGTACTTC; CDR3aa: CASAGTGVDEQYF
v_gene: TRBV15; abundance: -; j_gene: TRBJ2-1; d_gene: -; CDR3nt: TGTGCCACCAGGGGGGGGCTATACAATGAGCAGTTCTTC; CDR3aa: CATRGGLYNEQFF
v_gene: TRBV15; abundance: -; j_gene: TRBJ1-4; d_gene: -; CDR3nt: TGTGCCACCAGCAGAGACAGGTCTGAAAAACTGTTTTTT; CDR3aa: CATSRDRSEKLFF
v_gene: TRBV7-8; abundance: -; j_gene: TRBJ2-5; d_gene: TRBD1; CDR3nt: TGTGCCAGCAGCCAACCGGGACAGAAGCACCAAGAGACCCAGTACTTC; CDR3aa: CASSQPGQKHQETQYF
v_gene: TRBV12-5; abundance: -; j_gene: TRBJ2-7; d_gene: TRBD1; CDR3nt: TGTGCTAGTGGTTTCTCGACAGGGGGTACCTACGAGCAGTACTTC; CDR3aa: CASGFSTGGTYEQYF
v_gene: TRBV4-1; abundance: -; j_gene: TRBJ2-4; d_gene: -; CDR3nt: TGCGCCAGCAGCCAAGTAGGAACAGGCCATCTAGCCAAAAACATTCAGTACTTC; CDR3aa: CASSQVGTGHLAKNIQYF
v_gene: TRBV15; abundance: -; j_gene: TRBJ1-5; d_gene: -; CDR3nt: TGTGCCACCAGCAGAGGGGCACCTCGAGAGAATCAGCCCCAGCATTTT; CDR3aa: CATSRGAPRENQPQHF
v_gene: TRBV27; abundance: -; j_gene: TRBJ2-7; d_gene: -; CDR3nt: TGTGCCAGCAGTTCGACTACCGCCTACGAGCAGTACTTC; CDR3aa: CASSSTTAYEQYF
v_gene: TRBV9; abundance: -; j_gene: TRBJ1-6; d_gene: TRBD1; CDR3nt: TGTGCCAGCAGCGGAGGAGGGGACAGGGGGATTTCACCCCTCCACTTT; CDR3aa: CASSGGGDRGISPLHF
v_gene: TRBV7-6; abundance: -; j_gene: TRBJ2-3; d_gene: -; CDR3nt: TGTGCCAGCAGCCACGCGGGGGATACGCAGTATTTT; CDR3aa: CASSHAGDTQYF
v_gene: TRBV7-8; abundance: -; j_gene: TRBJ2-5; d_gene: -; CDR3nt: TGTGCCAGCAGCTCAGGGTTTACGAGGCAAGAGACCCAGTACTTC; CDR3aa: CASSSGFTRQETQYF
v_gene: TRBV7-3; abundance: -; j_gene: TRBJ1-1; d_gene: -; CDR3nt: TGTGCCAGCAGCTTACGATCGTGGGGGGAGGGGAGGGACACTGAAGCTTTCTTT; CDR3aa: CASSLRSWGEGRDTEAFF
v_gene: TRBV5-4; abundance: -; j_gene: TRBJ2-3; d_gene: TRBD2; CDR3nt: TGTGCCAGCAGCCCTCGGGGGGTTAGCACAGATACGCAGTATTTT; CDR3aa: CASSPRGVSTDTQYF
v_gene: TRBV19; abundance: -; j_gene: TRBJ2-1; d_gene: -; CDR3nt: TGTGCCAGTAGTCCCTCACCCCTAGTTTTAGATACCAATGAGCAGTTCTTC; CDR3aa: CASSPSPLVLDTNEQFF
v_gene: TRBV12-5; abundance: -; j_gene: TRBJ2-3; d_gene: -; CDR3nt: TGTGCTAGCGGGGAAGAGAAGGTAGATACGCAGTATTTT; CDR3aa: CASGEEKVDTQYF
v_gene: TRBV14; abundance: -; j_gene: TRBJ1-1; d_gene: TRBD1; CDR3nt: TGTGCCAGCAGCCCTCTTCAAATAACGACGAGGGACAAACAGGGGGGTTTGGACACTGAAGCTTTCTTT; CDR3aa: CASSPLQITTRDKQGGLDTEAFF
v_gene: TRBV19; abundance: -; j_gene: TRBJ2-7; d_gene: TRBD2; CDR3nt: TGTGCCAGTAGTGTGACACTAGCGGGGGTTTACGAGCAGTACTTC; CDR3aa: CASSVTLAGVYEQYF
v_gene: TRBV7-2; abundance: -; j_gene: TRBJ2-7; d_gene: TRBD2; CDR3nt: TGTGCCAGCAGCTTATGGGACCGGGGGGGAGAGCAGTACTTC; CDR3aa: CASSLWDRGGEQYF
v_gene: TRBV13; abundance: once; j_gene: TRBJ1-2; d_gene: -; CDR3nt: TGTGCCAGCAGCTTAGGCAGGATCCCCTATGGCTACACCTTC; CDR3aa: CASSLGRIPYGYTF
v_gene: TRBV6-6; abundance: -; j_gene: TRBJ2-1; d_gene: TRBD2; CDR3nt: TGTGCCACCAAGGGACTAGCGGGGGCCAATGAGCAGTTCTTC; CDR3aa: CATKGLAGANEQFF
v_gene: TRBV4-2; abundance: few; j_gene: TRBJ2-7; d_gene: -; CDR3nt: TGTGCCAGCAGCCAAGGGGGCGTGTCTCAGAGGGAGCAGTACTTC; CDR3aa: CASSQGGVSQREQYF
v_gene: TRBV6-5; abundance: -; j_gene: TRBJ1-5; d_gene: TRBD1; CDR3nt: TGTGCCAGCAGGTTGGGACAGTATAGCAATCAGCCCCAGCATTTT; CDR3aa: CASRLGQYSNQPQHF
v_gene: TRBV7-6; abundance: -; j_gene: TRBJ2-3; d_gene: -; CDR3nt: TGTGCCAGCAGCGGCCGACTAGGATCGGATACGCAGTATTTT; CDR3aa: CASSGRLGSDTQYF
v_gene: TRBV11-2; abundance: once; j_gene: TRBJ1-1; d_gene: -; CDR3nt: TGTGCCAGCAGCTTATGGGGGCGAGAAGCTTTCTTT; CDR3aa: CASSLWGREAFF
v_gene: TRBV14; abundance: -; j_gene: TRBJ2-2; d_gene: -; CDR3nt: TGTGCCAGCAGCCAAGATCTACAGGGGAACACCGGGGAGCTGTTTTTT; CDR3aa: CASSQDLQGNTGELFF
v_gene: TRBV6-4; abundance: -; j_gene: TRBJ2-3; d_gene: -; CDR3nt: TGTGCCAGCAGACAGGGGGGGGCCACAGATACGCAGTATTTT; CDR3aa: CASRQGGATDTQYF
v_gene: TRBV6-4; abundance: -; j_gene: TRBJ1-6; d_gene: -; CDR3nt: TGTGCCAGCAGTGACTCTCAGAAGGGGTTGGATTCACCCCTCCACTTT; CDR3aa: CASSDSQKGLDSPLHF
v_gene: TRBV6-1; abundance: -; j_gene: TRBJ2-2; d_gene: TRBD2; CDR3nt: TGTGCCGGGCCCGGGAGGGGTGTAGGGACCGGGGAGCTGTTTTTT; CDR3aa: CAGPGRGVGTGELFF
v_gene: TRBV19; abundance: -; j_gene: TRBJ2-7; d_gene: TRBD2; CDR3nt: TGTGCCAGTAGTATAGGGGTCGGTGGACTAGTCGGCGAGCAGTACTTC; CDR3aa: CASSIGVGGLVGEQYF
v_gene: TRBV6-1; abundance: -; j_gene: TRBJ1-4; d_gene: -; CDR3nt: TGTGCCAGCAGTGAATTGTGGGGGCTCGGGGAAAAACTGTTTTTT; CDR3aa: CASSELWGLGEKLFF
v_gene: TRBV2; abundance: -; j_gene: TRBJ2-7; d_gene: TRBD1; CDR3nt: TGTGCCAGCAGGGTCAAAGGGACAGGGGCCGAGCAGTACTTC; CDR3aa: CASRVKGTGAEQYF
v_gene: TRBV11-1; abundance: -; j_gene: TRBJ2-5; d_gene: TRBD2; CDR3nt: TGTGCCAGCAGCTTAGGCGGGGGGCGCCAAGAGACCCAGTACTTC; CDR3aa: CASSLGGGRQETQYF
v_gene: TRBV21-1; abundance: -; j_gene: TRBJ1-3; d_gene: -; CDR3nt: TGTGCCAGCAGCACGCGGACCCTGGGGAGCTCTGGAAACACCATATATTTT; CDR3aa: CASSTRTLGSSGNTIYF
v_gene: TRBV25-1; abundance: -; j_gene: TRBJ2-7; d_gene: -; CDR3nt: TGTGCCAGCGTCCAGGGGCGTTTCTACGAGCAGTACTTC; CDR3aa: CASVQGRFYEQYF
v_gene: TRBV9; abundance: -; j_gene: TRBJ2-1; d_gene: TRBD1; CDR3nt: TGTGCCAGCAGCGACGACCGGGACAGGCCTCTCAATGAGCAGTTCTTC; CDR3aa: CASSDDRDRPLNEQFF